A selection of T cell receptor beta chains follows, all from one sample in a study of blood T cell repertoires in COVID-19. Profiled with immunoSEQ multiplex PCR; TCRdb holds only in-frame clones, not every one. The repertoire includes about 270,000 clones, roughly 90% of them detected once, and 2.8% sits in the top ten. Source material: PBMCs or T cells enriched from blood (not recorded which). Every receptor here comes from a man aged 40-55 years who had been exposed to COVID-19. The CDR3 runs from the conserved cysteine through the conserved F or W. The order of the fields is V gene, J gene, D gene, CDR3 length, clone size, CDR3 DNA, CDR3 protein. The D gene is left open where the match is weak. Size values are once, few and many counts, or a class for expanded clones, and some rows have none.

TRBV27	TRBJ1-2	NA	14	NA	TGTGCCAGCAGTTTTCAGGGAGGGAACTATGGCTACACCTTC	CASSFQGGNYGYTF
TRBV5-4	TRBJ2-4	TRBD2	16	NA	TGTGCCAGCAGCTTCGTAGCGGGGAGGGAAGGAAACATTCAGTACTTC	CASSFVAGREGNIQYF
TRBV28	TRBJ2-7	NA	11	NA	TGTGCCAGCAGTTTTGTCGACGAGCAGTACTTC	CASSFVDEQYF
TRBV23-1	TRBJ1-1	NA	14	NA	TGCGCCAGCAGTCAGGGGCAGATGAACACTGAAGCTTTCTTT	CASSQGQMNTEAFF
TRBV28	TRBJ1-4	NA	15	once	TGTGCCAGCAGTTTACAGACAGGTCTTGGTGAAAAACTGTTTTTT	CASSLQTGLGEKLFF
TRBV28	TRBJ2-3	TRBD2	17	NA	TGTGCCAGCAGCTCCGGGACTAGCGGGAGGGCCAAAGATACGCAGTATTTT	CASSSGTSGRAKDTQYF
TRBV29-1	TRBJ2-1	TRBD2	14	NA	TGCAGCGTTCATGGGCGGGAGAGGTACAATGAGCAGTTCTTC	CSVHGRERYNEQFF
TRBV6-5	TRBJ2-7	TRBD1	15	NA	TGTGCCAGCAGTTCGGCCGGGACAGCGAGCTACGAGCAGTACTTC	CASSSAGTASYEQYF
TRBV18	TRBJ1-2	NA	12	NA	TGTGCCAGCTCATTCGACAGCTATGGCTACACCTTC	CASSFDSYGYTF
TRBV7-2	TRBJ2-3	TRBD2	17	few	TGTGCCAGCAGACGTCCAGGACTAGCGGGTTCTTCAGATACGCAGTATTTT	CASRRPGLAGSSDTQYF
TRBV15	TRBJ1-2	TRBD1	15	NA	TGTGCCACCAGCAGGCCGCCGGGACAGGGGTATGGCTACACCTTC	CATSRPPGQGYGYTF
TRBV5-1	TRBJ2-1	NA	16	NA	TGCGCCAGCAGCTTGGCCGTTTCTAGCGCTTACAATGAGCAGTTCTTC	CASSLAVSSAYNEQFF
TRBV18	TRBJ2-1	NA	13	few	TGTGCCAGCTCAAAAGGGCAGGGGTCAGAGCAGTTCTTC	CASSKGQGSEQFF
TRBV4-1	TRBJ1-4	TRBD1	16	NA	TGCGCCAGCAGCGGGGGACAGGGGGCAACTAATGAAAAACTGTTTTTT	CASSGGQGATNEKLFF
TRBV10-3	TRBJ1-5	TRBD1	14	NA	TGTGCCATCTCCGGGACAGGGGGTAATCAGCCCCAGCATTTT	CAISGTGGNQPQHF
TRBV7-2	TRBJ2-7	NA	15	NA	TGTGCCAGCAGCTTTCTGGAGCCCCGCTCCTACGAGCAGTACTTC	CASSFLEPRSYEQYF
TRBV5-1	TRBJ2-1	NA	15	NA	TGCGCCAGCATCAAAAGGACTGGAGGCTACAATGAGCAGTTCTTC	CASIKRTGGYNEQFF
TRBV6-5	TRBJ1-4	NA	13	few	TGTGCCAGCAGTTCCCGGGCTAATGAAAAACTGTTTTTT	CASSSRANEKLFF
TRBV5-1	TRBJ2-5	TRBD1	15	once	TGCGCCAGCAGCCCTGGACAGGGGGCGATGGAGACCCAGTACTTC	CASSPGQGAMETQYF
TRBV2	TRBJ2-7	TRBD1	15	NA	TGTGCCAGCAGCCGTACCGGGACAGGGGGCTACGAGCAGTACTTC	CASSRTGTGGYEQYF
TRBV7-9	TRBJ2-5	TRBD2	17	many	TGTGCCAGCAGCCTCCGGGTGCTGGCGGGAGGAAAAGAGACCCAGTACTTC	CASSLRVLAGGKETQYF
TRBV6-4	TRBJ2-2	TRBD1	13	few	TGTGCCAGCAGTGGACAGGGCACCGGGGAGCTGTTTTTT	CASSGQGTGELFF
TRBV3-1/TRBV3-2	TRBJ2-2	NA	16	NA	TGTGCCAGCAGCGTAGCGGCAGGCGGTGGCACCGGGGAGCTGTTTTTT	CASSVAAGGGTGELFF
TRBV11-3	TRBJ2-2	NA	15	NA	TGTGCCAGCAGCCTCAACAGGCCCCACACCGGGGAGCTGTTTTTT	CASSLNRPHTGELFF
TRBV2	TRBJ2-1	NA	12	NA	TGTGCCACCGGGAGATTAGCGGAGGAGCAGTTCTTC	CATGRLAEEQFF
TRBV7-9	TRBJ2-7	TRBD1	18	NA	TGTGCCAGCAGCGGGACAGGGGGCGGGAGGGTATTCTCCTACGAGCAGTACTTC	CASSGTGGGRVFSYEQYF
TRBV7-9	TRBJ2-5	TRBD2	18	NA	TGTGCCAGCAGCGCCCCCACCGGGACTAGCGGGAGAACGGAGACCCAGTACTTC	CASSAPTGTSGRTETQYF
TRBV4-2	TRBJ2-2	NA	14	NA	TGTGCCAGCAGCCAATTGGGGCAGGCCGGGGAGCTGTTTTTT	CASSQLGQAGELFF
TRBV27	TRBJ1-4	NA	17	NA	TGTGCCAGCAGCCGCGAAGGACTCCGGGACACTTATGAAAAACTGTTTTTT	CASSREGLRDTYEKLFF
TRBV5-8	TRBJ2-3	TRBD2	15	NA	TGTGCCAGCACTGCCGGGACTAGTCCTACAGATACGCAGTATTTT	CASTAGTSPTDTQYF